This section outlines one T cell receptor (beta chain) sequence together with its context. Profiling relied on immunoSEQ multiplex PCR, and the TCRdb table lists in-frame clones only, not all of them. The sample holds more than 85,000 clones, 85% to 95% seen once. Germline CDR1 reads KGHSH; CDR2 reads LQKENI. The V end was cut by 10 bases, the J end by 1 base, with 13 bases between. This CDR3 contains 13 residues. The data belong to a study of T cell responses to AZD1222 COVID-19 vaccine. The receptor was derived from an adult in good health. Here the sequenced sample was peripheral blood, taken on day 0 of AZD1222 vaccination. The rearrangement joins TRBV18 to TRBJ1-1; D uncertain. CDR3 residues: CATSDGENTEAFF. CDR3 coding DNA: TGTGCCACCTCGGACGGGGAGAACACTGAAGCTTTCTTT.